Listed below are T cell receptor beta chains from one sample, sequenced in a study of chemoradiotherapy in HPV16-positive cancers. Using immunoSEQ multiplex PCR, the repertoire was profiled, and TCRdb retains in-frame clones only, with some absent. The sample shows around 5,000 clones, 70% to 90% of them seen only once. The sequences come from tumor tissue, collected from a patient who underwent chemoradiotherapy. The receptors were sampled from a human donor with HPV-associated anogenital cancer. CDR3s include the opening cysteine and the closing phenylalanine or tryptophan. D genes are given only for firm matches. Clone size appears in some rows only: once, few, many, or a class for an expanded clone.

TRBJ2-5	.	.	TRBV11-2	TGTGCCAGCAGCCCGGGTCGCGGGGAGACCCAGTACTTC	CASSPGRGETQYF
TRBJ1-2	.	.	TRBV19	TGTGCCAGTAGTATAGCTGACGGGACGGACATCTATGGCTACACCTTC	CASSIADGTDIYGYTF
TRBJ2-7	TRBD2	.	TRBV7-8	TGTGCCAGCAGCCCCGGACTAGCGGTTTACGAGCAGTACTTC	CASSPGLAVYEQYF
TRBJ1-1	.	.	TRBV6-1	TGTGCCAGCAGCCCGGAATGGGGGGCTTTCTTT	CASSPEWGAFF
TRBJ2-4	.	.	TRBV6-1	TGTGCCAGCAGTGCCCAGCAGGGGGGAAGCATTCAGTACTTC	CASSAQQGGSIQYF
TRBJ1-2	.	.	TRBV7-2	TGTGCCAGCAGCTTAGACCAGGGTAGCTATGGCTACACCTTC	CASSLDQGSYGYTF
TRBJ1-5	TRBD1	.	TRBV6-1	TGTGCCAGCAGTGAAACAGGGGCGGCTCAGCCCCAGCATTTT	CASSETGAAQPQHF
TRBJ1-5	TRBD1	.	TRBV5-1	TGCGCCAGCAGCCCCGGACAGGGGGTTGAACAGCCCCAGCATTTT	CASSPGQGVEQPQHF
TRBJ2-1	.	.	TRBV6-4	TGTGCCAGCAGTGCTTCCGAATCAAATGAGCAGTTCTTC	CASSASESNEQFF
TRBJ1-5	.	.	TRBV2	TGTGCCAGCAGTGAAGCGCGGGGGGCCGGTCAGCCCCAGCATTTT	CASSEARGAGQPQHF
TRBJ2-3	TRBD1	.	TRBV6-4	TGTGCCAGCAGTGGGGGACAGGTCACAGATACGCAGTATTTT	CASSGGQVTDTQYF
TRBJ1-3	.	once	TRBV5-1	TGCGCCAGCAGCTTGGAGGGCGGCCGCTCTGGAAACACCATATATTTT	CASSLEGGRSGNTIYF
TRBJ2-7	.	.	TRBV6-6	TGTGCCAGCAGCCCCTCTAGCGCTCCCTACGAGCAGTACTTC	CASSPSSAPYEQYF
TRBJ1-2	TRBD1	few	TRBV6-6	TGTGCCAGCAGCTTCAGGGGGGAGGGTGGCTACACCTTC	CASSFRGEGGYTF
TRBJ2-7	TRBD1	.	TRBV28	TGTGCCAGCACCGACTCCGGTTGGGACAGGGGAAACTACGAGCAGTACTTC	CASTDSGWDRGNYEQYF
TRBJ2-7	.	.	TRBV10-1	TGCGCCAGCAGTGGGGGACCGTCGTGGGAGCAGTACTTC	CASSGGPSWEQYF
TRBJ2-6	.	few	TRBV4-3	TGCGCCAGCAGCCAAGAGCACACCGTGTCTGGGGCCAACGTCCTGACTTTC	CASSQEHTVSGANVLTF
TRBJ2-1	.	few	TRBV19	TGTGCCAGTAGTCAGACAGGCGGGGATGAGCAGTTCTTC	CASSQTGGDEQFF
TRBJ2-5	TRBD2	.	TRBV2	TGTGCCAGCAGTCTACTAGGACTAGCGGAGAGGGAGACCCAGTACTTC	CASSLLGLAERETQYF
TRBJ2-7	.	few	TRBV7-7	TGTGCCAGCAGCTTACCGGGACATTACGAGCAGTACTTC	CASSLPGHYEQYF
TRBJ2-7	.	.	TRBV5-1	TGCGCCAGCAGCTTGGCCCCCCGGGAGCAAGGCTACGAGCAGTACTTC	CASSLAPREQGYEQYF
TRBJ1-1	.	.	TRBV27	TGTGCCAGCAGTTTCGGTGGATTTAACACTGAAGCTTTCTTT	CASSFGGFNTEAFF
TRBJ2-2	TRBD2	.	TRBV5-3	TGTGCCAGAAGCAGATTAGCGGGAGGCACCGGGGAGCTGTTTTTT	CARSRLAGGTGELFF
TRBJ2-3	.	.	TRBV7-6	TGTGCCAGCAGCTCTCTAGATACGCAGTATTTT	CASSSLDTQYF
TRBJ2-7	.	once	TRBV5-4	TGTGCCAGCAGCTTAGGACACGACTCCTACGAGCAGTACTTC	CASSLGHDSYEQYF
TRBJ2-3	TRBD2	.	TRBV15	TGTGCCACCAGCAGAGATGGGGCGGGAGGGCCGTTAGATACGCAGTATTTT	CATSRDGAGGPLDTQYF
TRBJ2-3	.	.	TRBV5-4	TGTGCCAGCAGCTCTCTCGACAGTTTAGATACGCAGTATTTT	CASSSLDSLDTQYF
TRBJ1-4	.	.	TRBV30	TGTGCCTGGAGCCGAGGGGGGACTAATGAAAAACTGTTTTTT	CAWSRGGTNEKLFF
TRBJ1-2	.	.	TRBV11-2	TGTGCCAGCAGCTTAAATAGGGCAGAAGGAGGCTACACCTTC	CASSLNRAEGGYTF
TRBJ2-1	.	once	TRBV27	TGTGCCAGCTGCCTTGCGGGCCCGGGGTACAATGAGCAGTTCTTC	CASCLAGPGYNEQFF
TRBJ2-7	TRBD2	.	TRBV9	TGTGCCAGCAGCGTATGGTCTAGCGGGAATCGCGAGCAGTACTTC	CASSVWSSGNREQYF
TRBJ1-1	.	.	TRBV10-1	TGCGCCAGCAGCCGGAACTTGAACACTGAAGCTTTCTTT	CASSRNLNTEAFF
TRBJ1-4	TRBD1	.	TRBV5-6	TGTGCCAGCAGCTCGACAGGGGCGGGAGAAAAACTGTTTTTT	CASSSTGAGEKLFF
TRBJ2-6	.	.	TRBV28	TGTGCCAGCAGTTGGGACAACTCTGGGGCCAACGTCCTGACTTTC	CASSWDNSGANVLTF
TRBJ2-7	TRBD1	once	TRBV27	TGTGCCAGCAGTTTAAGACAGGGGGCCTACGAGCAGTACTTC	CASSLRQGAYEQYF